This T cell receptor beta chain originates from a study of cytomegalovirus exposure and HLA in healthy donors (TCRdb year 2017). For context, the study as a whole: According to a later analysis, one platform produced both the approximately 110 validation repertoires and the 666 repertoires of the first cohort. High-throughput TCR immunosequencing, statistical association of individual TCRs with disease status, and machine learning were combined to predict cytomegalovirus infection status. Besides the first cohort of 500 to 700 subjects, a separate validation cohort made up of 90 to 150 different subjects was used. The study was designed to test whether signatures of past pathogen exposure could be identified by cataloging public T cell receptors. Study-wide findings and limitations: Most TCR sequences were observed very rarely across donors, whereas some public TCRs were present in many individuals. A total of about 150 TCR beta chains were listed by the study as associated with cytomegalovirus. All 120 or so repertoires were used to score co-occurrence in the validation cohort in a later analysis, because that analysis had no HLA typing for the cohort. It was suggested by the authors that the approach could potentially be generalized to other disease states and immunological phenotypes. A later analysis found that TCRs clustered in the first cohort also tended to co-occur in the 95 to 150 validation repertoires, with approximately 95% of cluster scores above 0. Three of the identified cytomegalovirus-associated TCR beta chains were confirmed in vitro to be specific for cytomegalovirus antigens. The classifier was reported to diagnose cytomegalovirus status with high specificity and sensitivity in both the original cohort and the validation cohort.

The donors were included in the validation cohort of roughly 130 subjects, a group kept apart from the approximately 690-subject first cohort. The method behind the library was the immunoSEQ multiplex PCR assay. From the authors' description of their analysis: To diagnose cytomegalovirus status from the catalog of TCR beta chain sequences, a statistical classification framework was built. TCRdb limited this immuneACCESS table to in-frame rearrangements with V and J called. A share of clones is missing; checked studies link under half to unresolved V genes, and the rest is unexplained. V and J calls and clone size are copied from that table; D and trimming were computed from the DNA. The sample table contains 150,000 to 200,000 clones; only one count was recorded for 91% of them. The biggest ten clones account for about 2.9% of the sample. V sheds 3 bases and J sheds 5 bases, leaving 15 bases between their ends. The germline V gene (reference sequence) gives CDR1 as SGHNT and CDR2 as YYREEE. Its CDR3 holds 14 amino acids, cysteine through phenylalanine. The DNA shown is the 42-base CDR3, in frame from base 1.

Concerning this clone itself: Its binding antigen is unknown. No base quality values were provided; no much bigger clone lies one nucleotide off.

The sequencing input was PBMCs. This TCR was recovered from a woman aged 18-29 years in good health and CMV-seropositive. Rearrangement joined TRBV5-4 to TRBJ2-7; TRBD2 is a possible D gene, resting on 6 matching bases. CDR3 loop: CASSSTGTLNEQYF. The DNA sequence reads TGTGCCAGCAGCTCGACCGGGACTCTCAACGAGCAGTACTTC.